Shown below are 6 T cell receptor beta chains from a single sample sequenced in a study of blood T cells in healthy people across ages. A J-beta primer mix and a sample-barcoded 5' primer were used in a second PCR of about 7 to 12 cycles. Each CDR3 protein is one row after TCRdb ran MiXCR on the 5' RACE reads. Of some 920,000 distinct CDR3 sequences in the sample, roughly 51% were seen once. Sequencing input: blood. The receptors shown here come from a woman in her sixties or seventies in good health.

The chain has TRBV28 and TRBJ2-5; D may correspond to TRBD1 or TRBD2 (5 bases each). This CDR3 comprises 12 residues. V lost 6 bases, J lost 4 bases, and 9 bases lay in between. Germline V gene data show CDR1 as MDHEN and CDR2 as SYDVKM. The CDR3: CASRGTSETQYF. CDR3 nucleotide sequence: TGTGCCAGCAGAGGGACGTCAGAGACCCAGTACTTC.

This clonotype was found many times. CDR3 loop: CASRMGQVFNEKLFF. Written as DNA, the CDR3 is TGTGCCAGCAGAATGGGACAGGTTTTTAATGAAAAACTGTTTTTT. The chain is built from TRBV12-3 or TRBV12-4 and TRBJ1-4, with TRBD1 matching 8 bases. This CDR3 is built from 15 residues. J gave up 4 bases and V 6 bases, and 7 bases lay outside the gene matches.

The J gene is TRBJ2-5, the V gene TRBV5-1, with 13 bases that match TRBD2. Germline CDR1 reads SGHRS; CDR2 reads YFSETQ. Losses at the gene ends were 6 bases for V and 3 bases for J; bases not matched to a gene: 5. The CDR3 contains 15 residues. DNA for the CDR3: TGCGCCAGCACCCTCGGACTAGCGGGAGAAGAGACCCAGTACTTC. Amino acids: CASTLGLAGEETQYF. Combining the CDR3 with reference TRBV5-1 and TRBJ2-5 gives the whole variable domain KAGVTQTPRYLIKTRGQQVTLSCSPISGHRSVSWYQQTPGQGLQFLFEYFSETQRNKGNFPGRFSGRQFSNSRSEMNVSTLELGDSALYLCASTLGLAGEETQYFGPGTRLLVL.

V and J are TRBV4-1 and TRBJ2-5, with D unresolved. Trimming took 0 bases from V and 1 from J, leaving 12 bases between them. The germline CDR1 and CDR2 sequences are MGHRA and YSYEKL. CDR3 length equals 16 residues. CDR3 loop: CASSQEVARRQETQYF. The CDR3 coding sequence is TGCGCCAGCAGCCAAGAAGTTGCTCGTCGCCAAGAGACCCAGTACTTC.

J is TRBJ1-4 and V is TRBV15; D is unclear. This CDR3 contains 13 residues. Trimming removed 0 bases at V and 7 bases at J, with 6 bases between. The V gene's germline CDR1 is LNHNV and CDR2 YYDKDF (reference sequence). In nucleotides, the CDR3 is TGTGCCACCAGCAGAGATCGGAGTGAAAAACTGTTTTTT. Its translation: CATSRDRSEKLFF.

The V gene is TRBV3-1, the J gene TRBJ2-7; D might be TRBD1 (6 bases). The V gene lost 4 bases and the J gene lost 3 bases, with 13 bases spanning the gap. The CDR3 spans 14 residues. The germline gives CDR1 LGHDT, CDR2 YNNKEL (reference sequence). CDR3 loop: CASSPRTDIYEQYF. CDR3 coding DNA: TGTGCCAGCAGCCCCCGGACAGATATCTACGAGCAGTACTTC.